This record covers a single T cell receptor beta chain. Its specificity is not known. The data were obtained in a study of cytomegalovirus exposure and HLA in healthy donors. The overall study: From HLA-typed donors, an early data release held around 80 million unique TCRs. The study's findings and limits: What a later analysis showed was that several of the most significant clusters appeared linked to common viral pathogens. In a later analysis, productive TCRs from donors in an Asian-associated ancestry cluster reportedly carried fewer N-insertions than the cohort mean. An analysis that was carried out later associated 16,951 TCR beta sequences with HLA alleles at 0.05 false discovery rate.

In the PCR, 60 Vbeta and 13 Jbeta primers were used. Produced via immunoSEQ multiplex PCR; TCRdb's table is partial and in-frame only. This table holds just under 70,000 clones, around four fifths found once. Germline CDR1 is LNHDA and CDR2 is SQIVND (reference sequence). This CDR3 region has 14 residues. Trimming pared 7 bases from V and 0 bases from J, leaving 11 bases between. The chain carries TRBV19 and TRBJ2-3; the D gene is possibly TRBD2 (6 bases). The specimen was PBMCs. The sequence came from a human donor in good health. The CDR3: CASTLGTSTDTQYF. For the CDR3, the DNA is TGTGCCAGTACCTTGGGGACTAGCACAGATACGCAGTATTTT. Filled out from reference TRBV19 and TRBJ2-3, the complete variable domain reads DGGITQSPKYLFRKEGQNVTLSCEQNLNHDAMYWYRQDPGQGLRLIYYSQIVNDFQKGDIAEGYSVSREKKESFPLTVTSAQKNPTAFYLCASTLGTSTDTQYFGPGTRLTVL.